The clone carrying this TCR beta chain was seen many times. cDNA was made from roughly 500 ng RNA using alpha and beta constant primers. Each of the alpha and beta chains got its own library through chain-specific third strand synthesis with indices. TCRdb re-called the 5' RACE reads with MiXCR, one entry per CDR3 protein. Of thousands of distinct CDR3 sequences listed, 7.5% to 10% were seen once; the top ten hold about 19%. The germline V gene has CDR1 MDHEN and CDR2 SYDVKM. The CDR3 consists of 13 residues. Trimming removed 4 bases at V and 3 bases at J, with 10 bases between. This record belongs to a study of HIV-infected patients and healthy controls. Antiretroviral therapy had run roughly three months, about 14 weeks, before follow-up blood collection. No cell fractionation was done, so the repertoire covers all unsorted peripheral blood T cells.

The material sequenced was blood, taken during antiretroviral therapy. J is TRBJ2-7 and V is TRBV28; D gene ambiguous. The receptor's source is an adult with HIV infection. The CDR3 DNA sequence: TGTGCCAGCAGTTCCGTGTTTGACTACGAGCAGTACTTC. It is translated as CASSSVFDYEQYF.